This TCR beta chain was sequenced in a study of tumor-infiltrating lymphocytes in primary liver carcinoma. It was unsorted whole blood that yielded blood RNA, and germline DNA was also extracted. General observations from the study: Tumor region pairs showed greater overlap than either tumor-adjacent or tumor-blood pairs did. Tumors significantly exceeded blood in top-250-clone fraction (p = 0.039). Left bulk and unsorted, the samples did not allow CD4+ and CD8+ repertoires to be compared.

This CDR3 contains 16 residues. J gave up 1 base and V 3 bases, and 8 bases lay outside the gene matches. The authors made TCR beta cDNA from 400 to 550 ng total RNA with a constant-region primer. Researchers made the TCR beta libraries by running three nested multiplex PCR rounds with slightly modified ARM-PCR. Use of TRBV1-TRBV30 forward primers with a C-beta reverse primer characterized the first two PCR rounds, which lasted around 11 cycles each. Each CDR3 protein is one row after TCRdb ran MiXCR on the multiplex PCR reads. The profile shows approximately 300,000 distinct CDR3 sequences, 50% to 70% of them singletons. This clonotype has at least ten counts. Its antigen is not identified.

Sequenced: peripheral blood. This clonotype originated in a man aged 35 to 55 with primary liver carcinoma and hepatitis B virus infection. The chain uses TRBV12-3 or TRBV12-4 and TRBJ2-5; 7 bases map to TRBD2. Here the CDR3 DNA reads TGTGCCAGCAGTTTTTGGGCTAGCGGAATCCAAGAGACCCAGTACTTC. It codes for CASSFWASGIQETQYF.